This TCR beta chain is from a study of T cells in Graves' hyperthyroidism and ophthalmopathy. This CDR3 has 14 amino acids. The germline V gene encodes CDR1 SQVTM and CDR2 ANQGSEA. V lost 4 bases, J lost 2 bases, and 7 bases stayed unmatched. Study-level findings and limits: Most thyroid clonotypes that were expanded above 0.001 also turned up in blood.

It was RNA transcripts that yielded the amplified TCR beta CDR3 regions. Initially, a first-round RT-PCR of the TCR CDR3 employed the HTBI primer set. TCRdb analysed the multiplex PCR reads with MiXCR anew, one entry per CDR3 protein. This sample has 480,000 or so distinct CDR3 sequences, with 40% to 55% found just once. The study based diagnoses on clinical symptoms, serum thyroxine and TRAb, thyroid ultrasound and orbital computed tomography. Note on this clonotype: The antigen remains undetermined.

V gene TRBV29-1 combines with J gene TRBJ2-5; 7 nucleotides align to TRBD1. The clonotype was recovered from an adult woman with Graves' disease, either hyperthyroidism or ophthalmopathy (not recorded which). Source material: peripheral blood or thyroid tissue (not recorded which). For the CDR3, the DNA is TGCAGCGTTGCTGGGACAGCACCGCAAGAGACCCAGTACTTC. Protein product: CSVAGTAPQETQYF.